This TCR beta chain is from a study of patients and donors after allogeneic stem cell transplantation (dated by TCRdb to the early 2020s). Trimming takes 2 bases from V and 4 bases from J, and the germline ends sit 11 bases apart. From cysteine to phenylalanine, the CDR3 is 15 amino acids long. Left in the record is the CDR3 DNA by itself, 45 bases read in frame from the first base. The germline V gene specifies KGHSH as CDR1 and LQKENI as CDR2. Preparation of the library involved RT-PCR. The sequencer was a NextSeq 550. TCRdb handled the public reads itself, with Q25 trimming in fastp and clone calling in MiXCR, and kept productive beta chains. Identical CDR3 proteins give one entry, which carries the most common genes and DNA. This sample is represented by over 150,000 distinct CDR3 sequences; approximately 41% of them were singletons. Of the sample, less than 40% falls within the top ten clones.

On this clonotype itself: Its cognate antigen has yet to be identified. No base quality information exists; no much larger clone differs at one position.

The sequence links TRBV18 to TRBJ1-4; no D gene is confidently identified. This TCR derives from a human donor who was either an allogeneic HSCT recipient or a stem cell or donor lymphocyte infusion donor (not recorded which). It is not recorded whose cells these are; they may come from a transplant donor. The sample consisted of blood, either unsorted or a sorted T cell fraction (not recorded which). The nucleotide sequence reads as follows: TGTGCCAGCTCACCAGATGACGGGATTAATGAAAAACTGTTTTTT. Translated, it reads CASSPDDGINEKLFF.